Included here is one T cell receptor beta chain sequence, with context. Its antigen is undetermined. These data belong to a study of CD8 T cells in ankylosing spondylitis. Study-level points and caveats: The authors found the disease-linked clones to be CD8+ and relatively rare in peripheral blood. A TCR beta motif of fewer than ten highly homologous variants appeared characteristic of ankylosing spondylitis blood. Clones linked to disease were reported to show significant enrichment in matched ankylosing spondylitis synovial fluid.

Libraries of TCR beta came from quantitative 5'-RACE with molecular barcodes. Each CDR3 protein is one row after TCRdb ran MiXCR on the 5' RACE reads. Among a few hundred thousand distinct CDR3 sequences listed, approximately 20% were seen once. The sequence derives from a male donor with ankylosing spondylitis. Source material: blood, either unsorted or a sorted T cell fraction (not recorded which).

The CDR3 DNA sequence: TGCAGTGCCATCGTCAGGACAGGGAGAAACGAGCAGTACTTC. It encodes CSAIVRTGRNEQYF. The chain combines TRBV20-1 with TRBJ2-7; 8 positions agree with TRBD1. The V gene end was trimmed by 6 bases and the J gene end by 5 bases; junction bases not matched to a gene: 12. The CDR3 is 14 amino acids. Germline assignment: CDR1 DFQATT and CDR2 SNEGSKA (reference sequence).